This note documents a single T cell receptor beta chain sequence. The antigen is not known. A much larger clone is a single base away; this may be a read error. Time point denoted: newly diagnosed GD, antithyroid drugs for less than 3 months. From RNA extracted from PBMCs, the TCR library was made. The data belong to a study of regulatory T cells in long-lasting Graves disease. Whole-study results and caveats: It was in persistent disease that TRBV28, TRBJ1-2 and TRBJ2-5 were favored.

Libraries of TCR beta came from iRepertoire HTBI primers plus Arm-PCR of CDR3 regions. In the authors' methods: About 60 TRBV and 11 to 15 TRBJ segments were identified across samples. TCRdb processed the multiplex PCR reads anew with MiXCR; each CDR3 protein has one entry. The V and J calls shown here were made by TCRdb, not taken from the authors' results. The sample contains roughly 500,000 distinct CDR3 sequences, around 13% of which appear only once. This CDR3 is 11 amino acids long. Germline assignment: CDR1 ENHRY and CDR2 SYGVKD. This same sample was also part of a study on T cells in Graves' hyperthyroidism and ophthalmopathy. From that second work: Patients were aged 18 to 65, had disease duration under 2 months, and had newly diagnosed hyperthyroidism.

The specimen comprised peripheral blood mononuclear cells (PBMCs), sampled at new diagnosis, from a patient treated with antithyroid drugs. The sequence derives from a woman aged 45-59 years with Graves disease. V usage is TRBV10-3 and J usage is TRBJ2-7; D gene uncertain. The CDR3 protein is CAISLGNEQCF. The CDR3 coding sequence is TGTGCCATCAGTCTAGGGAACGAGCAGTGCTTC.